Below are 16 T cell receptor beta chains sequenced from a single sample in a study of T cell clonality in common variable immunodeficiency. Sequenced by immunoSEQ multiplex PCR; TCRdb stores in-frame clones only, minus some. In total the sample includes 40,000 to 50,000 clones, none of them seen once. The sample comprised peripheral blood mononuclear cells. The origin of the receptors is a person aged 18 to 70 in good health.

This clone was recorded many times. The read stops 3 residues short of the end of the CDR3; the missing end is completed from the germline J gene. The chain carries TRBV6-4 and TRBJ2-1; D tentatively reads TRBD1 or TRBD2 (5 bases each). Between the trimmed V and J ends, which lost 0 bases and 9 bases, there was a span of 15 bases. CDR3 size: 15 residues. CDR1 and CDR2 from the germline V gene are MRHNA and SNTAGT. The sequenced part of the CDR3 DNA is TGTGCCAGCAGTGACTCTGCAGGGAGAGGAGGTGAG. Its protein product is CASSDSAGRGGE. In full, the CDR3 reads CASSDSAGRGGEQFF.

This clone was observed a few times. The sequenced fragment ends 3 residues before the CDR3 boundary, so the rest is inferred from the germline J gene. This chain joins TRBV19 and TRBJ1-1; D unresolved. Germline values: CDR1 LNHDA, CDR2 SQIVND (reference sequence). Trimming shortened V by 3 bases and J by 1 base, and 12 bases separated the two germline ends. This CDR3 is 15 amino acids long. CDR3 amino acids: CASSIRGRENTEAFF. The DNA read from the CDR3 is TGTGCCAGTAGTATCCGTGGCAGAGAGAACACTGAA.

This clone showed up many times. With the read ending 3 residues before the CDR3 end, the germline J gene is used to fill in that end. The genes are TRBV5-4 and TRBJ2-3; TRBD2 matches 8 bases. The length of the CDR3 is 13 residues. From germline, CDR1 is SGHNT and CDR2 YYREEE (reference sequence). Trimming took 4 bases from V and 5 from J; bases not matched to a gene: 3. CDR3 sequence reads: CASSPGLEDTQYF. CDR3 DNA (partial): TGTGCCAGCAGCCCGGGACTAGAAGATACG.

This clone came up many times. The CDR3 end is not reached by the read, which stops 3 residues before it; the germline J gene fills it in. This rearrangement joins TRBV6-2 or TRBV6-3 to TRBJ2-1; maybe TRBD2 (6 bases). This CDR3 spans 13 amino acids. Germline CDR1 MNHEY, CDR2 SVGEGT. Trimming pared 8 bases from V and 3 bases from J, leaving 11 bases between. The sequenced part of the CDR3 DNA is TGTGCCAGCGGGGGGTCATACTACAATGAG. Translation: CASGGSYYNE. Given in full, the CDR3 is CASGGSYYNEQFF.

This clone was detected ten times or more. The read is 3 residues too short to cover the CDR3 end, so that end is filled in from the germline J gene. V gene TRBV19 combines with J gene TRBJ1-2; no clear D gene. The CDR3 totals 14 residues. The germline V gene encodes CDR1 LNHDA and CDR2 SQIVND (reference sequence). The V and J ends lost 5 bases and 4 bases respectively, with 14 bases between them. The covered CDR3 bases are TGTGCCAGTAGTTATATTAGTACGGGCTATGGC. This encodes CASSYISTGYG. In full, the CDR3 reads CASSYISTGYGYTF.

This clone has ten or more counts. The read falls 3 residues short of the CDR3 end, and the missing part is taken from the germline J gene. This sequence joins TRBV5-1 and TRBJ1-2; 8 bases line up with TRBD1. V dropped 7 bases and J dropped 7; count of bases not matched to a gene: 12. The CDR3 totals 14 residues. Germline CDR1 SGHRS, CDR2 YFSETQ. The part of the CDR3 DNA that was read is TGCGCCAGCTCACTAACAGGGGGTGTTCGTGGC. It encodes CASSLTGGVRG. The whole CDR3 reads CASSLTGGVRGYTF.

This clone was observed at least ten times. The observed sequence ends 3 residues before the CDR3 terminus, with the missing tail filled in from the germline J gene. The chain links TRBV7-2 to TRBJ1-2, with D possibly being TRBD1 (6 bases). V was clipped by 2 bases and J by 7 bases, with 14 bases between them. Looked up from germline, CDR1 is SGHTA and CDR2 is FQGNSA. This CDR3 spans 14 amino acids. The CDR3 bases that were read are TGTGCCAGCAGCTTAAGCAGGACAGTCCGTGGC. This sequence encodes CASSLSRTVRG. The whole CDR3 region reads CASSLSRTVRGYTF.

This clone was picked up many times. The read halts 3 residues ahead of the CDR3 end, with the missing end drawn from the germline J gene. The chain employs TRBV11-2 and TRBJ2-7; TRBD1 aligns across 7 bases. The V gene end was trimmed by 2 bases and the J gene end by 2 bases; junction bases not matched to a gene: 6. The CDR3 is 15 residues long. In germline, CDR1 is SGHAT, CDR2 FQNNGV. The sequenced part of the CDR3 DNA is TGTGCCAGCAGCTTAATCCGACAGGGCCCCTACGAG. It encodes CASSLIRQGPYE. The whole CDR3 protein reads CASSLIRQGPYEQYF.

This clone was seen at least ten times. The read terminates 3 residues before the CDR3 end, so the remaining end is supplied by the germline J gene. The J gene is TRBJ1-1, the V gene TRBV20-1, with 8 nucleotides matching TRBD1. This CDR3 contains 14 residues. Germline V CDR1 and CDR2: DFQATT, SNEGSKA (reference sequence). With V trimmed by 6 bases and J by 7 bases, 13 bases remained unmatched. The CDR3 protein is CSAPGTGNLIEAFF. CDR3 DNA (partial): TGCAGTGCCCCGGGGACAGGAAATCTGATTGAA.

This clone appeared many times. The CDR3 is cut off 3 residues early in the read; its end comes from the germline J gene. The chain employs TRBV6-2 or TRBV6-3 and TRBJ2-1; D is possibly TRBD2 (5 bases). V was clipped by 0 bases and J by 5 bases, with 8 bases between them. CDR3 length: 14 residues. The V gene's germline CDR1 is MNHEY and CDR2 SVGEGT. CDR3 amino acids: CASSYSVGDNEQFF. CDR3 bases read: TGTGCCAGCAGTTACTCTGTCGGGGACAATGAG.

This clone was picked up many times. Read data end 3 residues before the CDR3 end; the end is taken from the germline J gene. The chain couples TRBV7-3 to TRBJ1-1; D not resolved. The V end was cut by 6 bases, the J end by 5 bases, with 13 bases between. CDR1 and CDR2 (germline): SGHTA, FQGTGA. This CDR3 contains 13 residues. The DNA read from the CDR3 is TGTGCCAGCAGTTACGGAACGGGGACTGAA. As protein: CASSYGTGTE. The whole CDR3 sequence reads CASSYGTGTEAFF.

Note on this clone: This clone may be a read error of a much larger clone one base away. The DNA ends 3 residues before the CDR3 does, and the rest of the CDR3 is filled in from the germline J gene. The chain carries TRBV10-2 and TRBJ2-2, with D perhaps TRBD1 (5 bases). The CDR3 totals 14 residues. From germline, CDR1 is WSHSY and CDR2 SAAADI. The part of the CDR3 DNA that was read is TGCGCCAGCAGCCACGACAGAACTAATGAAAAG. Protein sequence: CASSHDRTNEK. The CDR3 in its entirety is CASSHDRTNEKLFF.

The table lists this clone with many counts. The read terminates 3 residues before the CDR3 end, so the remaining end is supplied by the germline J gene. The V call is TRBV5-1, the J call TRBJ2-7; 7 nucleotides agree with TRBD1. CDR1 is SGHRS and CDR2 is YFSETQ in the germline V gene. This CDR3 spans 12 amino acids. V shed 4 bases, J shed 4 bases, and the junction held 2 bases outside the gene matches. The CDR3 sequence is CASSTTGYEQYF. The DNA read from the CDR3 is TGCGCCAGCAGCACGACAGGGTACGAG.

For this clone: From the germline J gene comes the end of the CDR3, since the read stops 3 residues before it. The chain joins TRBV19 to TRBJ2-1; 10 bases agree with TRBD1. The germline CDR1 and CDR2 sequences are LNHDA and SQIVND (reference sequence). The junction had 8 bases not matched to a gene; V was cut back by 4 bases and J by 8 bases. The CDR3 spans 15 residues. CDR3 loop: CASSTRDRGKDEQFF. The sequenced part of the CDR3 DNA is TGTGCCAGTAGTACTCGGGACAGGGGTAAGGATGAG.

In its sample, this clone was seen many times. The CDR3 DNA, read in part, is TGTGCCAGCAGCTTAAGGGCTTATGGC. As protein: CASSLRAYG. The whole CDR3 protein reads CASSLRAYGYTF. The V call is TRBV7-9, the J call TRBJ1-2; D is ambiguous. The CDR3 end lies 3 residues beyond the end of the read and is filled in from the germline J gene. The CDR3 has 12 amino acids. V was pared by 2 bases and J by 5 bases, with 6 bases between. Germline CDR1 reads SEHNR; CDR2 reads FQNEAQ (reference sequence).

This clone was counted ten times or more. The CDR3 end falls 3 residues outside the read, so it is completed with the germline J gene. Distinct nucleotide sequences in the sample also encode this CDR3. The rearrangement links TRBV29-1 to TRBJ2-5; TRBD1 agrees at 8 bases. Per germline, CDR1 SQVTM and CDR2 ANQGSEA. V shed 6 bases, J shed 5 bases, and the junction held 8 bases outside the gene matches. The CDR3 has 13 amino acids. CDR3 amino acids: CSVEARGRETQYF. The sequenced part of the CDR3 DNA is TGCAGCGTGGAGGCCAGGGGGCGGGAGACC.